The present TCR beta chain was sequenced within a study of early T cells in non-severe SARS-CoV-2 infection. Study at large: Bulk RNA isolated from unsorted whole blood underwent sequencing; chains were not paired.

The library protocol tagged individual cDNA molecules with unique molecular identifiers. Using its own MiXCR run on the 5' RACE reads, TCRdb lists one record per CDR3 protein. The table shows around 27,000 distinct CDR3 sequences, with 9% to 10% occurring only once. The CDR3 length is 15 residues. Notes on the study in general: VDJdb-based matching was biased toward anti-spike CD8 responses and missed private and CD4 specificities.

Relative to its sample, this clonotype is medium-sized. The antigen is undetermined. The genes are TRBV21-1 and TRBJ1-5; the DNA was not used to check the table's D call, TRBD1. TRBV21-1 counts as a pseudogene. The origin of this receptor is an adult who was a healthcare worker with PCR-confirmed SARS-CoV-2 infection or an uninfected control (not recorded which). The sample consisted of whole blood. The CDR3 region has the DNA TGTGCCCGACGGATTTTCGGGCGAAACAATCAGCCCCAGCATTTT. Its translation: CARRIFGRNNQPQHF.